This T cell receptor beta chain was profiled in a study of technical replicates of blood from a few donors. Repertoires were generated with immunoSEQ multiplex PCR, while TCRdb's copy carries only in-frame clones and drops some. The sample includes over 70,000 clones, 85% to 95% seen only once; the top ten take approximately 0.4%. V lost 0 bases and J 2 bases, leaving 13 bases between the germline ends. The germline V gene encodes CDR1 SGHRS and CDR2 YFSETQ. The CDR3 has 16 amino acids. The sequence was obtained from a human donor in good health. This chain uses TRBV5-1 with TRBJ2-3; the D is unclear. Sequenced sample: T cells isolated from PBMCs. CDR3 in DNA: TGCGCCAGCAGCTTGGGACTCACCGGATACACAGATACGCAGTATTTT. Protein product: CASSLGLTGYTDTQYF.